This TCR beta chain was sequenced in a study of blood T cell repertoires in COVID-19 (TCRdb year 2020). About the investigation overall: The collaborator samples originated in the United States, Italy and Spain and spanned the acute and convalescent phases of COVID-19. Deeply sampled blood TCRbeta repertoires from subjects exposed to, actively infected with, or recovered from COVID-19 were included in the dataset. Nearly every sample came with metadata listing a de-identified subject ID, COVID-19 status, age in years and sex. Where available, HLA class I and class II types were taken from metadata supplied by the sample provider and were not determined by assay-based typing. The prospective study material was composed of cDNA or gDNA derived from T cells, B-cell-depleted T cells, or PBMCs. The samples were drawn from two sources: the first 160 participants of the ongoing ImmuneRACE study, and fewer than 1,500 subjects contributed by 6 global collaborators. The repertoires were released in a freely available public database meant as a resource for research on the immune response to SARS-CoV-2.

At one collaborating source in Seattle, patients were enrolled during active infection and were followed longitudinally through the course of disease. The collaborating institutions used their own protocols to collect whole blood in K2EDTA tubes. Collaborator samples were shipped for TCRbeta analysis as frozen whole blood, isolated PBMCs, or DNA extracted from either sample type. Broader findings and caveats from the paper: The quantity of clinical and demographic metadata differed by source and by participant and was supplied without curation.

Details on this clone: The clone's antigen remains unknown. Base qualities are not at hand, and no much larger clone is one base apart.

TCRbeta CDR3 regions were amplified from genomic DNA using the immunoSEQ Assay, a bias-controlled multiplex PCR. For the original study's pipeline: Within the assay, amplification of reference gene primers was used to estimate how many nucleated cells each sample contained. Sequence reads were collapsed and filtered to measure the absolute abundance of every unique TCRbeta CDR3 rearrangement. Productive Simpson clonality was computed per sample as the square root of Simpson's diversity index over productive rearrangements. The source is immuneACCESS, and TCRdb retained only in-frame sequences with V and J called. Part of the clones is not carried over; for the studies checked, unresolved V genes explain less than half of this, and the remainder is unexplained. That table supplies the V and J calls and clone size; D and trimming were determined from the DNA. In this sample the table shows roughly 100,000 clones, more than 90% of which occur a single time. The top ten constitute more than 1.5% of the sample.

The sequencing input was peripheral blood. This TCR was sampled from a woman aged 45-65 years with COVID-19, enrolled during active disease.

The CDR3 in this case is CASSLGANVLTF. The nucleotides are TGTGCCAGCAGCCTCGGGGCCAACGTCCTGACTTTC. The sequence is built from TRBV12-3 or TRBV12-4 and TRBJ2-6, with no confident D gene call. The V and J ends are trimmed by 6 bases and 4 bases, leaving 4 bases between them. The CDR3 spans 12 residues, from the cysteine through the phenylalanine. Left in the record is the CDR3 DNA by itself, 36 bases read in frame from the first base.